This TCR beta chain derives from a study of cytomegalovirus exposure and HLA in healthy donors. Study-level background: The Caucasian-associated ancestry cluster held roughly 81% of roughly 400 genotyped donors.

As regards this clone: Its antigen remains unknown.

General study findings and limits: In a later analysis, TCR association rates varied by HLA locus: DRB1 most, HLA-C fewest. TCR beta sequences reportedly predicted most subjects' HLA-A and HLA-B alleles accurately.

V gave up 2 bases and J gave up 3 bases; unmatched junction bases: 9. The germline CDR1 and CDR2 sequences are SGHTS and YDEGEE. The CDR3 is 16 amino acids. PCR used 60 Vbeta primers and 13 Jbeta primers. Profiled with immunoSEQ multiplex PCR; TCRdb holds only in-frame clones, not every one. The repertoire has roughly 130,000 clones, 80% of them found once; the top ten carry roughly 2.4%. The sequencing sample was made of PBMCs. This receptor was obtained from a man between 25 and 39 years old in good health and CMV-seronegative. This rearrangement joins TRBV5-8 to TRBJ2-3, with 7 bases matching TRBD1. The CDR3, as DNA: TGTGCCAGCAGCTTTAACAGGGGAGTAAAGACAGATACGCAGTATTTT. Protein product: CASSFNRGVKTDTQYF.